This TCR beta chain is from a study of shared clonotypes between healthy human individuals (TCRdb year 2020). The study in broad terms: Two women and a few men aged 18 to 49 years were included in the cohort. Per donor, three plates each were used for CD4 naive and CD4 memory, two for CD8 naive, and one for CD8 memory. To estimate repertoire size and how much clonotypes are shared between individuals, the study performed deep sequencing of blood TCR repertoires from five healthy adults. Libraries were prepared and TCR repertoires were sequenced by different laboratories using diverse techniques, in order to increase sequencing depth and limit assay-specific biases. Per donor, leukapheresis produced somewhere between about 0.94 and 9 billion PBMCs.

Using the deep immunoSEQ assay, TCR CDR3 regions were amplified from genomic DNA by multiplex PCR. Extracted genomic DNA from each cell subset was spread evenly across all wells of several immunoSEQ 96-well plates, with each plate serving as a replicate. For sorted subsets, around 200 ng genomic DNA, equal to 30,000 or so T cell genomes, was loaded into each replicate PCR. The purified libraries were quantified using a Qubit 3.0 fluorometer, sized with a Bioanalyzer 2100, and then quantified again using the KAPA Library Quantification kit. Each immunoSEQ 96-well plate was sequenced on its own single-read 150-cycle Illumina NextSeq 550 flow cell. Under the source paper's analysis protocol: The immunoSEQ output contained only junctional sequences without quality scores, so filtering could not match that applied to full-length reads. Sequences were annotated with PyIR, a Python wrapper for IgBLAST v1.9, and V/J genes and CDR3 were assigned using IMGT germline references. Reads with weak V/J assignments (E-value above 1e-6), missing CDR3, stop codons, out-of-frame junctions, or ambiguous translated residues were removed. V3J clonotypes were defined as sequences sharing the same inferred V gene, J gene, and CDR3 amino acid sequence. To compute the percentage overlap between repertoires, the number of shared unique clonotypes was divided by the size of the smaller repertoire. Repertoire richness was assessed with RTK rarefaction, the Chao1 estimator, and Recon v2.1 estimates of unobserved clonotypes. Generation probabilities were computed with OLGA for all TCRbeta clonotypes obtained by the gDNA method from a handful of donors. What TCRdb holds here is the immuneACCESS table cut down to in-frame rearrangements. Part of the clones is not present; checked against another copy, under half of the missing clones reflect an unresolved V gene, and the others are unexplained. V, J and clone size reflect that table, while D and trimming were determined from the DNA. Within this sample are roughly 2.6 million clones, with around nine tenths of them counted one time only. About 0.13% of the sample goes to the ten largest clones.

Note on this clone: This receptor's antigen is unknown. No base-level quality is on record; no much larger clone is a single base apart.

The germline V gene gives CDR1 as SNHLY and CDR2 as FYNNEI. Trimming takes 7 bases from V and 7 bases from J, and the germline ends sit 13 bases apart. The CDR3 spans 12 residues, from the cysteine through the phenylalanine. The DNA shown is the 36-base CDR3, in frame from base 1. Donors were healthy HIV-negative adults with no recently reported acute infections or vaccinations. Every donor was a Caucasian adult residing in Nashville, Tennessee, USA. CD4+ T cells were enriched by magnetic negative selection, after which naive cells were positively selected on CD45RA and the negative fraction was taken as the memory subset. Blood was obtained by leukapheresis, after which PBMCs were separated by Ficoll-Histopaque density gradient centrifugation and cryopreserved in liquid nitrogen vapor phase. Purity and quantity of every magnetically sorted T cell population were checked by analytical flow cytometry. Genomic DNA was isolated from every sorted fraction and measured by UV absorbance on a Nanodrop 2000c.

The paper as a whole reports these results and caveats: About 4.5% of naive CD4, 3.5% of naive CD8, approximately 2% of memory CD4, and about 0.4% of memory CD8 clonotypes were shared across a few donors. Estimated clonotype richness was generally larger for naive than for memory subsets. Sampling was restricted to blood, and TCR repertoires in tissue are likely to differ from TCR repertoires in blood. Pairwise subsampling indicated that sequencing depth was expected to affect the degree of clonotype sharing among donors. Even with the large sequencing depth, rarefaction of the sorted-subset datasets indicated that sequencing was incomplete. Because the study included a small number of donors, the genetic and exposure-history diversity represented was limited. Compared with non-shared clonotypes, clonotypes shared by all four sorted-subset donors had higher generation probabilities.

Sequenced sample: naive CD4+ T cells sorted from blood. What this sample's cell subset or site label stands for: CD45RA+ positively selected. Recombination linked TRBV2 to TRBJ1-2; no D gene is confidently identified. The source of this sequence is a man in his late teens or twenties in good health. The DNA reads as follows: TGTGCCAGCACCCGGGAACCCCCTGGCTACACCTTC. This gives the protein CASTREPPGYTF.